The 11 T cell receptor beta chains below come from one sample, sequenced in a study of cytomegalovirus exposure and HLA in healthy donors. The PCR contained 60 Vbeta and 13 Jbeta primers. The assay was immunoSEQ multiplex PCR, and TCRdb's table has in-frame clones only and misses some. Here the sample spans 150,000 to 200,000 clones, about 70% being singletons. The sample comprised PBMCs. The receptors stem from a woman in her thirties in good health and CMV-seronegative.

This chain links TRBV7-9 with TRBJ2-2; D gene uncertain. Germline CDR1 is SEHNR and CDR2 is FQNEAQ (reference sequence). The CDR3 is 12 amino acids. V shed 6 bases and J shed 4 bases, with 6 bases lying between them. The CDR3 sequence: CASSYVTGELFF. The CDR3 nucleotides are TGTGCCAGCAGTTATGTCACCGGGGAGCTGTTTTTT.

The rearrangement links TRBV5-5 to TRBJ1-1; no clear D. The V gene's germline CDR1 is SGHKS and CDR2 YYEKEE (reference sequence). CDR3 length: 14 residues. Trimming stripped 4 bases from V and 1 base from J, with 11 bases between. This CDR3 reads CASSPHNQNTEAFF. CDR3 DNA sequence: TGTGCCAGCAGCCCCCACAACCAGAACACTGAAGCTTTCTTT.

V is TRBV14 and J is TRBJ2-4; the match to TRBD1 covers 10 bases. This CDR3 is 16 amino acids long. CDR1 and CDR2 from the germline V gene are SGHDN and FVKESK. V was clipped by 4 bases and J by 0 bases; unmatched bases: 3. The CDR3 DNA sequence: TGTGCCAGCAGCCGAGGACAGGGGGTAGCCAAAAACATTCAGTACTTC. It yields the protein CASSRGQGVAKNIQYF.

The chain joins TRBV6-1 to TRBJ2-5, with D tentatively TRBD1 (7 bases). The J call may be wrong; the DNA end is better matched by TRBJ2-7. Germline loops: CDR1 MNHNS, CDR2 SASEGT. This CDR3 is 16 amino acids long. The CDR3 region is CASSEDAGQRDYEQYF. As DNA, the CDR3 is TGTGCCAGCAGTGAAGATGCGGGACAGCGAGACTACGAGCAGTACTTC.

This rearrangement joins TRBV19 to TRBJ2-3, with 9 bases aligning to TRBD2. CDR3 length: 18 residues. V gave up 5 bases and J gave up 6 bases; unmatched junction bases: 18. Looked up from germline, CDR1 is LNHDA and CDR2 is SQIVND (reference sequence). The CDR3 reads CASSPRQTLAGQRDTQYF. The CDR3 DNA reads TGTGCCAGTAGTCCACGACAAACACTAGCGGGCCAACGGGATACGCAGTATTTT.

V and J are TRBV19 and TRBJ2-6, with 7 bases fitting TRBD2. Germline CDR1 is LNHDA and CDR2 is SQIVND (reference sequence). The J segment lost 4 bases and the V segment lost 5 bases, leaving 8 bases of the junction unmatched. The CDR3 is 16 amino acids. The DNA for the CDR3 is TGTGCCAGTAGTCATTGGGAGGGGACCGGGGCCAACGTCCTGACTTTC. Translation: CASSHWEGTGANVLTF.

The chain recombines TRBV11-2 with TRBJ2-7, with 12 bases identical to TRBD1. Germline V gene lookup returns CDR1 SGHAT and CDR2 FQNNGV. The CDR3 consists of 16 residues. V shed 4 bases and J 7 bases; nucleotides not matched to a gene: 11. CDR3 DNA: TGTGCCAGCAGCTCCGGGGGACAGGGGGCGCTTAGGGAGCAGTACTTC. It encodes CASSSGGQGALREQYF. The variable domain in full, completed from reference TRBV11-2 and TRBJ2-7, reads EAGVAQSPRYKIIEKRQSVAFWCNPISGHATLYWYQQILGQGPKLLIQFQNNGVVDDSQLPKDRFSAERLKGVDSTLKIQPAKLEDSAVYLCASSSGGQGALREQYFGPGTRLTVT.

V and J are TRBV25-1 and TRBJ2-7; 7 bases are shared with TRBD2. The CDR3 is 13 amino acids. V was clipped by 7 bases and J by 6 bases; unmatched bases: 9. Germline V gene sequence: CDR1 MGHDK, CDR2 SYGVNS. The CDR3 coding sequence is TGTGCCAGCACTTACGCCGGGGGGTCCGAGCAGTACTTC. This sequence encodes CASTYAGGSEQYF.

Regarding this clone: Other DNA variants within this sample encode the same CDR3. This rearrangement joins TRBV5-4 to TRBJ2-2, with 8 positions matching TRBD2. CDR3 length equals 17 residues. The germline CDR1 and CDR2 sequences are SGHNT and YYREEE (reference sequence). V lost 0 bases to trimming and J lost 3 bases; unmatched junction nucleotides: 7. Here the CDR3 DNA reads TGTGCCAGCAGCTTGGGAGGCCTAGCGGGTCACACCGGGGAGCTGTTTTTT. Protein: CASSLGGLAGHTGELFF.

V usage is TRBV11-2 and J usage is TRBJ1-2, with D perhaps TRBD1 (5 bases). The V end lost 3 bases, the J end lost 4 bases, and 12 bases lay between the germline ends. The CDR3 has 14 amino acids. Looked up from germline, CDR1 is SGHAT and CDR2 is FQNNGV. The CDR3 is CASSFDGDSYGYTF. Here the CDR3 DNA reads TGTGCCAGCAGCTTTGATGGCGACAGCTATGGCTACACCTTC. Looking up the rest from reference TRBV11-2 and TRBJ1-2 gives the full variable domain: EAGVAQSPRYKIIEKRQSVAFWCNPISGHATLYWYQQILGQGPKLLIQFQNNGVVDDSQLPKDRFSAERLKGVDSTLKIQPAKLEDSAVYLCASSFDGDSYGYTFGSGTRLTVV.

V usage is TRBV5-1 and J usage is TRBJ1-1, with a possible D match to TRBD1 (5 bases). Trimming stripped 0 bases from V and 5 bases from J, with 14 bases between. The CDR3 is made up of 15 amino acids. CDR1 SGHRS and CDR2 YFSETQ come from the germline V gene. The CDR3 bases are TGCGCCAGCAGCTTGGCCAGGGAGGCAGGGACTGAAGCTTTCTTT. It translates to CASSLAREAGTEAFF. The full variable domain, completed using reference TRBV5-1 and TRBJ1-1, is KAGVTQTPRYLIKTRGQQVTLSCSPISGHRSVSWYQQTPGQGLQFLFEYFSETQRNKGNFPGRFSGRQFSNSRSEMNVSTLELGDSALYLCASSLAREAGTEAFFGQGTRLTVV.